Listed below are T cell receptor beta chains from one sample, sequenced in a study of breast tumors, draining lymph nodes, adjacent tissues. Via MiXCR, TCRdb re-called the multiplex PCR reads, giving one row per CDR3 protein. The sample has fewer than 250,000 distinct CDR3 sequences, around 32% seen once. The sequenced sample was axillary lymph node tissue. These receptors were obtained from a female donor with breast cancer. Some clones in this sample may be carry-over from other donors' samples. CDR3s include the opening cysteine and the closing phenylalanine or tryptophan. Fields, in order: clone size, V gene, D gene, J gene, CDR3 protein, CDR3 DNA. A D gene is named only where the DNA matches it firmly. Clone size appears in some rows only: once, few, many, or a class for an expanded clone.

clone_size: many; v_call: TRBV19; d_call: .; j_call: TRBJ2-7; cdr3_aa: CASSRGRNRDEQYF; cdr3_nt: TGTGCCAGTAGTAGGGGGAGGAACCGGGACGAGCAGTACTTC
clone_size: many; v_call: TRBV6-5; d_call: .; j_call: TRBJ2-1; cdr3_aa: CASSSHGSYNEQFF; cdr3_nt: TGTGCCAGCAGTTCTCACGGGTCCTACAATGAGCAGTTCTTC
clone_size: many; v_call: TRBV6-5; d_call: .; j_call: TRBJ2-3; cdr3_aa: CASSYSSTDTQYF; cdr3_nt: TGTGCCAGCAGTTACTCAAGCACAGATACGCAGTATTTT
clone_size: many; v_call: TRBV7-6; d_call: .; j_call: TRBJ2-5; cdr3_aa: CASSLRADQETQYF; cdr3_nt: TGTGCCAGCAGCTTAAGAGCCGACCAAGAGACCCAGTACTTC
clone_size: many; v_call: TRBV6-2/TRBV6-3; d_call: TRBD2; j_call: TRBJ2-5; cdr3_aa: CASSSGNVETQYF; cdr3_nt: TGTGCCAGCAGTAGCGGGAACGTGGAGACCCAGTACTTC
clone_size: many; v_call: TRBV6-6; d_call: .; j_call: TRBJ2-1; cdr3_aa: CASRVGGSSYNEQFF; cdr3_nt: TGTGCCAGCAGAGTTGGGGGAAGCTCCTACAATGAGCAGTTCTTC
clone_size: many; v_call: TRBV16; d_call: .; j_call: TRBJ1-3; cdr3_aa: CASSAADGSSGNTIYF; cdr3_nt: TGTGCCAGCAGCGCGGCGGACGGTAGCTCTGGAAACACCATATATTTT
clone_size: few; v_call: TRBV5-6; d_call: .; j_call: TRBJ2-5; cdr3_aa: CASSPPDTVTGTQYF; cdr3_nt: TGTGCCAGCAGCCCCCCCGACACCGTAACAGGGACCCAGTACTTC
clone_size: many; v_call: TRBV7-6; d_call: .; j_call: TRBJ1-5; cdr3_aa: CASSQPNQPQHF; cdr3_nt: TGTGCCAGCAGCCAGCCCAATCAGCCCCAGCATTTT
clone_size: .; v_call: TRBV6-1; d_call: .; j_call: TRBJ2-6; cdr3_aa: CASSGGRIGANVLTF; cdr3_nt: TGTGCCAGCAGTGGAGGGAGAATTGGGGCCAACGTCCTGACTTTC
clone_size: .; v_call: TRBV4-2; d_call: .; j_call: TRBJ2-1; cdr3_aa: CASSQDKVQLALEYNGQFF; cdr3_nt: TGTGCCAGCAGCCAAGATAAGGTACAGCTAGCGTTGGAGTACAATGGGCAGTTCTTC
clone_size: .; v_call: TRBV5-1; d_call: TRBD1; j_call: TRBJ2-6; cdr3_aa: CASSLDRGPGANVLTF; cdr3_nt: TGCGCCAGCAGCTTGGACAGGGGTCCAGGGGCCAACGTCCTGACTTTC
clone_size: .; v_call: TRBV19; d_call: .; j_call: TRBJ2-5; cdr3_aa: CASSIAQQGRKETQYF; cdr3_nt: TGTGCCAGTAGTATAGCCCAACAGGGTAGGAAAGAGACCCAGTACTTC
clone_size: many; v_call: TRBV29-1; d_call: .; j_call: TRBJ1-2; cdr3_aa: CSVYGGADYGYTF; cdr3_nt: TGCAGCGTCTACGGGGGGGCGGACTATGGCTACACCTTC
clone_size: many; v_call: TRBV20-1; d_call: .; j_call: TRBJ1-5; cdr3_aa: CSARGGPYQPQHF; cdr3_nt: TGCAGTGCTAGGGGTGGACCCTATCAGCCCCAGCATTTT
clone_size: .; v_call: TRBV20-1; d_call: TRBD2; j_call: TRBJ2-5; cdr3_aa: CSARLAGGMGETQYF; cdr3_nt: TGCAGTGCTAGACTAGCGGGAGGGATGGGTGAGACCCAGTACTTC
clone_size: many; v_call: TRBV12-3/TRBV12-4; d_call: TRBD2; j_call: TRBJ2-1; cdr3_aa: CASSLAGDPYNEQFF; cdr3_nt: TGTGCCAGCAGTCTAGCGGGAGACCCCTACAATGAGCAGTTCTTC
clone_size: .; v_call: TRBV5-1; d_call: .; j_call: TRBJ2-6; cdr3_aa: CSSSLVRGLGANVLTF; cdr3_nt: TGCTCCAGCAGCCTTGTACGGGGGCTTGGGGCCAACGTCCTGACCTTC
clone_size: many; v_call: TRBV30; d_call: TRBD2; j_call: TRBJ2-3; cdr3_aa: CAWSGGTDTQYF; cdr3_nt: TGTGCCTGGAGCGGGGGGACAGATACGCAGTATTTT
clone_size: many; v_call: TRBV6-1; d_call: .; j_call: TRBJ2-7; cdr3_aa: CASKLGQGPYEQYF; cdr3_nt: TGTGCCAGCAAATTGGGGCAGGGCCCCTACGAGCAGTACTTC
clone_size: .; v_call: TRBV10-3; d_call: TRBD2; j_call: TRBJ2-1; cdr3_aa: CAISDRLASASRLAPLAGVNEQFF; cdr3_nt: TGTGCCATCAGTGATAGGTTAGCTAGCGCCAGCAGACTAGCCCCCCTAGCGGGAGTAAATGAGCAGTTCTTC
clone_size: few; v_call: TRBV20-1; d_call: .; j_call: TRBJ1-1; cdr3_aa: CSARGENTEAFF; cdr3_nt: TGCAGTGCTAGGGGAGAGAACACTGAAGCTTTCTTT
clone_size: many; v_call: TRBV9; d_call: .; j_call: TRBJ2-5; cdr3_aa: CASSGQGSQETQYF; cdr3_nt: TGTGCCAGCAGCGGGCAGGGTTCCCAAGAGACCCAGTACTTC
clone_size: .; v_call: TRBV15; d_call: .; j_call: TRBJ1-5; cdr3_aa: CATSRSRGAYNEHF; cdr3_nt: TGTGCCACCAGCAGATCACGGGGAGCCTACAATGAGCATTTT
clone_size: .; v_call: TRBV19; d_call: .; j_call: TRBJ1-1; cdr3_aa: CASSVAVGGNTEAFF; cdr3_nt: TGTGCCAGTAGTGTTGCGGTTGGGGGGAACACTGAAGCTTTCTTT
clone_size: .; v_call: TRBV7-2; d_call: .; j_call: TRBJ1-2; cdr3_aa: CASSDSGGHYGYTF; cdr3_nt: TGTGCCAGCAGCGATAGCGGGGGGCACTATGGCTACACCTTC
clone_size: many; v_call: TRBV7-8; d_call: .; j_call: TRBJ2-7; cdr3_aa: CASSLGGGMYEQYF; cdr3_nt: TGTGCCAGCAGCTTAGGAGGAGGGATGTACGAGCAGTACTTC
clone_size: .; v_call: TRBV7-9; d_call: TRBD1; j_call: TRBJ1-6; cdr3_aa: CASSHRTGYNSPPHF; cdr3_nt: TGTGCCAGCAGCCATAGGACAGGGTATAATTCACCCCCCCACTTT
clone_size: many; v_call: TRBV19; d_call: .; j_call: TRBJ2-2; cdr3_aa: CASSSVGGAGTGELFF; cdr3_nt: TGTGCCAGTAGTTCCGTGGGGGGGGCAGGCACCGGGGAGCTGTTTTTT
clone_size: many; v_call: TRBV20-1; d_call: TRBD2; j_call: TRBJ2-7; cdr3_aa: CSASPTSGSTYEQYF; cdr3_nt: TGCAGTGCTAGCCCAACTAGCGGGAGTACCTACGAGCAGTACTTC
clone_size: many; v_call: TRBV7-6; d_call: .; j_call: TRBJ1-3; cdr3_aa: CASSLGWQSSGNTIYF; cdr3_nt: TGTGCCAGCAGCTTAGGTTGGCAGAGCTCTGGAAACACCATATATTTT
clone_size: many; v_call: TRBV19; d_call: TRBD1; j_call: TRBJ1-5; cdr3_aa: CASSPGQGAYQPQHF; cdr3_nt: TGTGCCAGTAGTCCGGGACAGGGGGCATATCAGCCCCAGCATTTT
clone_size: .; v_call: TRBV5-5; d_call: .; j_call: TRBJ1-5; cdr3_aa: CASSLAGAGDTQHF; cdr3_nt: TGTGCCAGCAGCTTAGCCGGGGCAGGAGATACGCAGCATTTT
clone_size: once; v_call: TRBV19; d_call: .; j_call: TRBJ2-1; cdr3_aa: CASSMDYDNEQFF; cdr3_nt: TGTGCCAGTAGTATGGACTACGACAATGAGCAGTTCTTC
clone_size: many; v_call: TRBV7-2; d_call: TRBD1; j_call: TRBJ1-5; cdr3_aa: CASSYGRGQGRQPQHF; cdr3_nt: TGTGCCAGCAGCTACGGCCGAGGACAGGGGAGGCAGCCCCAGCATTTT
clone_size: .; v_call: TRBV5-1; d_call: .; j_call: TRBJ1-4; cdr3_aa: CASRGTTGYEQYFGPDNEKLFF; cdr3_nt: .
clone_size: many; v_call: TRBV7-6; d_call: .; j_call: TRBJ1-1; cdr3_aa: CASSSGRTEAFF; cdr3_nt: TGTGCCAGCAGCTCAGGCCGCACTGAAGCTTTCTTT
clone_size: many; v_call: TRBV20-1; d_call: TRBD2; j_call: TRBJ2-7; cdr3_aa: CSARVLAGTYEQYF; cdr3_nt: TGCAGTGCTAGAGTACTAGCGGGAACCTACGAGCAGTACTTC
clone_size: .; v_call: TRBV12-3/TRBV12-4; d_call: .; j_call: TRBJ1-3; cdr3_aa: CASSLAIPGNTIYF; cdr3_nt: TGTGCCAGCAGTTTGGCGATACCCGGAAACACCATATATTTT
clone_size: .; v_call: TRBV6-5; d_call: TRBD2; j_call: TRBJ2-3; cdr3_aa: CASSDPSGTSGRDTDTQYF; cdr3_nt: TGTGCCAGCAGCGATCCCTCCGGGACTAGCGGGAGGGATACAGATACGCAGTATTTT
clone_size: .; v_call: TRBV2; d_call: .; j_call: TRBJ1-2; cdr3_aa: CASRGRGFDGYTF; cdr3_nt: TGTGCCAGCAGGGGACGGGGGTTTGATGGCTACACCTTC
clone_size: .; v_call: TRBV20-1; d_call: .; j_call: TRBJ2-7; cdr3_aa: CSAKSSGFSEQYF; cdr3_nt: TGCAGTGCTAAGAGTAGCGGTTTCTCCGAGCAGTACTTC
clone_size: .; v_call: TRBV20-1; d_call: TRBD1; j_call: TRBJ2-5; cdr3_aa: CSAGETGGVGEAQYF; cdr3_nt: TGCAGTGCTGGGGAGACAGGGGGTGTTGGGGAGGCCCAGTACTTC
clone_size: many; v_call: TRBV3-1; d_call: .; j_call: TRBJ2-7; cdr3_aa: CASSRPGVPSYEQYF; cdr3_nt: TGTGCCAGCAGCCGACCCGGGGTCCCCTCCTACGAGCAGTACTTC
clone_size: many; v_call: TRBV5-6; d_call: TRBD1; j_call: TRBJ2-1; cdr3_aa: CASSFGTGVYEQFF; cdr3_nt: TGTGCCAGCAGCTTCGGGACAGGGGTGTATGAGCAGTTCTTC
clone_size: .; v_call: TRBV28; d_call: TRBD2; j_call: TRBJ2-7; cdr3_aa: CASSPTRGLAGGPSYEQYF; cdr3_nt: TGTGCCAGCAGTCCGACCCGGGGACTAGCGGGAGGGCCTAGCTACGAGCAGTACTTC
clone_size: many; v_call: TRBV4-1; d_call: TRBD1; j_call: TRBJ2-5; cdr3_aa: CASSQQDRGGTQYF; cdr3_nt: TGCGCCAGCAGCCAGCAGGACAGGGGCGGGACCCAGTACTTC
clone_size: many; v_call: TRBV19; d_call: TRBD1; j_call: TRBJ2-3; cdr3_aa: CASRRQGAADTQYF; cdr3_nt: TGTGCCAGTAGAAGACAGGGGGCGGCAGATACGCAGTATTTT
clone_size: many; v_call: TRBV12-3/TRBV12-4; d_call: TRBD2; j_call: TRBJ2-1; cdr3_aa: CASSPKIIPGLAGPVYNEQFF; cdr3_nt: TGTGCCAGCAGCCCAAAAATAATACCGGGACTAGCGGGGCCAGTCTACAATGAGCAGTTCTTC
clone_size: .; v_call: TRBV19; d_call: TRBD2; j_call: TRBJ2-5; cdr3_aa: CASSMGQAGYETQYF; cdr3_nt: TGTGCCAGTAGTATGGGGCAAGCGGGATATGAGACCCAGTACTTC
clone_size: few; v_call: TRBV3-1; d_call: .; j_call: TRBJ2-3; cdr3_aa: CASSQGAPSGTDTQYF; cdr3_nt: TGTGCCAGCAGCCAAGGGGCCCCAAGCGGCACAGATACGCAGTATTTT
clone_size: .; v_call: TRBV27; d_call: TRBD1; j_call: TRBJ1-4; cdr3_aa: CASRRGRGEKLFF; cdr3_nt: TGTGCCAGCAGGAGGGGGCGGGGGGAAAAACTGTTTTTT
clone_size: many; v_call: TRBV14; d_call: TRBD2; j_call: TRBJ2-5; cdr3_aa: CASSQDRGSGGRETQYF; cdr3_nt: TGTGCCAGCAGCCAAGATCGTGGGAGCGGGGGAAGGGAGACCCAGTACTTC
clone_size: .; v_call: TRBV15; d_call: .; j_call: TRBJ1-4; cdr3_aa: CATRRESATNEKLFF; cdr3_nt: TGTGCCACCCGCAGGGAATCCGCTACTAATGAAAAACTGTTTTTT
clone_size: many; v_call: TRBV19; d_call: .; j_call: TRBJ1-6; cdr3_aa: CASQGREESPLHF; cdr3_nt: TGTGCCAGTCAGGGCAGGGAAGAATCACCCCTCCACTTT